The 13 T cell receptor beta chains below were found in one sample sequenced in a study of blood T cell repertoires in COVID-19. Data came from immunoSEQ multiplex PCR; TCRdb stores just in-frame clones and leaves some out. The data show 56,000 or so clones, with roughly nine tenths seen just once and roughly 20% held by the top ten. The sample taken for sequencing was peripheral blood. The receptors derive from a human donor in a cohort sampled during active COVID-19.

V gene TRBV30 combines with J gene TRBJ1-6; 8 bases line up with TRBD1. The CDR3 covers 13 residues. J lost 10 bases, V lost 7 bases, and 9 bases had no gene match. Germline V gene sequence: CDR1 GTSNPN, CDR2 SVGIG (reference sequence). CDR3 residues: CASQGQGESPLHF. CDR3 bases: TGTGCCTCCCAAGGACAGGGAGAATCACCCCTCCACTTT. Filled out from reference TRBV30 and TRBJ1-6, the complete variable domain reads SQTIHQWPATLVQPVGSPLSLECTVEGTSNPNLYWYRQAAGRGLQLLFYSVGIGQISSEVPQNLSASRPQDRQFILSSKKLLLSDSGFYLCASQGQGESPLHFGNGTRLTVT.

This sequence joins TRBV6-5 and TRBJ2-7; TRBD2 matches 11 bases. The CDR3 length is 16 residues. The germline V gene has CDR1 MNHEY and CDR2 SVGAGI. The V gene end was trimmed by 3 bases and the J gene end by 2 bases; junction bases not matched to a gene: 6. CDR3 sequence (DNA): TGTGCCAGCAGTTATGGAGGTAGCGGGGGGGCCTACGAGCAGTACTTC. It is translated as CASSYGGSGGAYEQYF.

The table lists this clone with a few counts. The V gene is TRBV18, the J gene TRBJ1-5; 10 bases fit TRBD1. Germline lookup yields CDR1 KGHSH and CDR2 LQKENI. The CDR3 runs 19 residues. V was clipped by 4 bases and J by 1 base; unmatched bases: 13. CDR3 amino acids: CASSRQPTGGAGSNQPQHF. CDR3 nucleotide sequence: TGTGCCAGCTCACGCCAACCGACAGGGGGCGCCGGGAGCAATCAGCCCCAGCATTTT.

The chain has TRBV18 and TRBJ1-5; tentative D call: TRBD1 (6 bases). The CDR3 has 15 amino acids. Trimming took 5 bases from V and 2 from J, leaving 13 bases between them. Germline CDR1 is KGHSH and CDR2 is LQKENI. CDR3: CASSGMDSRNQPQHF. The CDR3 DNA follows: TGTGCCAGCTCAGGGATGGACAGCCGCAATCAGCCCCAGCATTTT.

The chain joins TRBV10-2 to TRBJ1-6, with D uncertain. The V gene lost 5 bases and the J gene lost 0 bases, with 8 bases spanning the gap. The CDR3 has 15 amino acids. Germline values: CDR1 WSHSY, CDR2 SAAADI. The CDR3 here is CASSWANSYNSPLHF. The DNA for the CDR3 is TGCGCCAGCAGTTGGGCCAACTCCTATAATTCACCCCTCCACTTT.

This sequence joins TRBV27 and TRBJ1-6, with a tentative D call TRBD1 (5 bases). The germline V and J ends were trimmed by 3 bases and 6 bases, with 9 bases remaining between them. CDR3 length: 14 amino acids. The germline gives CDR1 MNHEY, CDR2 SMNVEV (reference sequence). The DNA of the CDR3 is TGTGCCAGCAGTTTTGGCAGGGCTAATTCACCCCTCCACTTT. Protein sequence: CASSFGRANSPLHF.

V is TRBV9 and J is TRBJ2-5; 8 nucleotides agree with TRBD1. Germline CDR1 is SGDLS and CDR2 is YYNGEE. V was pared by 0 bases and J by 5 bases, with 6 bases of the junction left unmatched. The CDR3 spans 15 residues. The CDR3 loop reads CASSVGAGGGETQYF. Here the CDR3 DNA reads TGTGCCAGCAGCGTAGGGGCAGGGGGCGGGGAGACCCAGTACTTC.

This clone is a singleton in its sample. V is TRBV18 and J is TRBJ2-7; D might be TRBD2 (6 bases). CDR1 and CDR2 from the germline V gene are KGHSH and LQKENI. The CDR3 is 13 residues long. Trimming left V 0 bases short and J 10 bases short, with 13 bases between. CDR3 loop: CASSPPTAGSQYF. The CDR3 DNA follows: TGTGCCAGCTCACCACCGACTGCGGGGTCCCAGTACTTC.

V is TRBV19 and J is TRBJ1-2; 8 bases are shared with TRBD1. Germline V gene lookup returns CDR1 LNHDA and CDR2 SQIVND (reference sequence). The CDR3 spans 14 residues. Germline trimming cut 3 bases from V and 8 bases from J; bases unmatched to any gene: 8. The CDR3 region has the DNA TGTGCCAGTAGTATTCCCGACAGGGGTACAGGCTACACCTTC. Residues: CASSIPDRGTGYTF.

The rearrangement joins TRBV6-5 to TRBJ1-1, with a tentative D call TRBD1 (5 bases). Trimming removed 6 bases from V and 3 bases from J, with 11 bases in between. The CDR3 contains 13 residues. The germline CDR1 and CDR2 sequences are MNHEY and SVGAGI. CDR3 nucleotide sequence: TGTGCCAGCAGGCAGGGTTCGTACACTGAAGCTTTCTTT. Translated, it gives CASRQGSYTEAFF.

CDR3 in DNA: TGTGCCAGCAGTCCTGGGACAGGGGGTGGGACAGGGTATGGCTACACCTTC. Its translation is CASSPGTGGGTGYGYTF. V usage is TRBV6-6 and J usage is TRBJ1-2, with 11 bases lining up with TRBD1. This CDR3 is built from 17 residues. V dropped 5 bases and J dropped 5; count of bases not matched to a gene: 13. The germline gives CDR1 MNHNY, CDR2 SVGAGI (reference sequence).

This rearrangement joins TRBV18 to TRBJ1-6, with 9 bases identical to TRBD1. The CDR3 contains 14 residues. Germline CDR1 and CDR2: KGHSH and LQKENI. With V trimmed by 3 bases and J by 8 bases, 2 bases remained unmatched. The CDR3 sequence is CASSPGQGYSPLHF. The DNA for the CDR3 is TGTGCCAGCTCACCGGGACAGGGTTATTCACCCCTCCACTTT. The entire variable domain, with the rest obtained from reference TRBV18 and TRBJ1-6, is as follows: NAGVMQNPRHLVRRRGQEARLRCSPMKGHSHVYWYRQLPEEGLKFMVYLQKENIIDESGMPKERFSAEFPKEGPSILRIQQVVRGDSAAYFCASSPGQGYSPLHFGNGTRLTVT.

V and J are TRBV5-4 and TRBJ2-3; D remains ambiguous. The V end lost 0 bases, the J end lost 5 bases, and 10 bases lay between the germline ends. CDR3 length equals 14 residues. Per the germline V gene, CDR1 is SGHNT and CDR2 is YYREEE (reference sequence). Here the CDR3 reads CASSLVEPGDTQYF. CDR3 DNA: TGTGCCAGCAGCTTGGTAGAGCCGGGAGATACGCAGTATTTT.